Below, 23 T cell receptor beta chains from the same sample are listed, as sequenced in a study of blood T cell repertoires in COVID-19. Clones were sequenced by immunoSEQ multiplex PCR, and TCRdb holds only the in-frame ones, with some missing. Found here are roughly 160,000 clones, approximately 90% of them singletons; the top ten hold roughly 26%. Material for sequencing was peripheral blood. These receptors were taken from a man aged 55 to 69 with acute or convalescent COVID-19.

Comments on this clone: The same CDR3 can be traced to other DNA sequences in this sample. The V and J genes are TRBV9 and TRBJ1-2; a possible D gene is TRBD1 (5 bases). CDR1 and CDR2 (germline): SGDLS, YYNGEE. V was clipped by 3 bases and J by 4 bases, with 13 bases between them. The CDR3 has 14 amino acids. Here the CDR3 DNA reads TGTGCCAGCAGCGCTGGGGGAGGTCGCTATGGCTACACCTTC. It is translated as CASSAGGGRYGYTF.

This chain uses TRBV5-6 with TRBJ1-2; no firm D call. Germline V gives CDR1 SGHDT, CDR2 YYEEEE. Trimming cost V 2 bases and J 0 bases, with 14 bases left between them. The CDR3 runs to 16 residues. The CDR3 coding sequence is TGTGCCAGCAGCTTAGGTGGCGGGGTAGCTAACTATGGCTACACCTTC. It is translated as CASSLGGGVANYGYTF. The full variable domain, its missing parts supplied by reference TRBV5-6 and TRBJ1-2, is DAGVTQSPTHLIKTRGQQVTLRCSPKSGHDTVSWYQQALGQGPQFIFQYYEEEERQRGNFPDRFSGHQFPNYSSELNVNALLLGDSALYLCASSLGGGVANYGYTFGSGTRLTVV.

J is TRBJ1-5 and V is TRBV5-1; 9 positions agree with TRBD1. Germline CDR1 is SGHRS and CDR2 is YFSETQ. CDR3 length: 15 residues. With 3 bases clipped from V and 1 base from J, the junction kept 2 bases outside the gene matches. The CDR3 reads CASSSTGGSNQPQHF. The CDR3 region has the DNA TGCGCCAGCAGCTCGACAGGGGGAAGCAATCAGCCCCAGCATTTT. Drawing the rest from reference TRBV5-1 and TRBJ1-5, the complete variable domain is KAGVTQTPRYLIKTRGQQVTLSCSPISGHRSVSWYQQTPGQGLQFLFEYFSETQRNKGNFPGRFSGRQFSNSRSEMNVSTLELGDSALYLCASSSTGGSNQPQHFGDGTRLSIL.

This chain links TRBV9 with TRBJ1-5; perhaps TRBD1 as D (5 bases). Germline V CDR1 and CDR2: SGDLS, YYNGEE. Trimming took 0 bases from V and 7 from J, leaving 11 bases between them. This CDR3 is built from 14 residues. The CDR3 DNA is TGTGCCAGCAGCGTAGAGCCCAGGGCGCAGCCCCAGCATTTT. Amino acids: CASSVEPRAQPQHF.

DNA of the CDR3: TGCAGTGCTAGTGTGACAGGGCTATATGAAAAACTGTTTTTT. Its translation is CSASVTGLYEKLFF. The genes are TRBV20-1 and TRBJ1-4; 7 bases fit TRBD1. The CDR3 runs to 14 residues. The junction had 7 bases not matched to a gene; V was cut back by 3 bases and J by 6 bases. Germline CDR1 is DFQATT and CDR2 is SNEGSKA (reference sequence).

The chain links TRBV10-3 to TRBJ1-5, with D perhaps matching TRBD1 (5 bases). CDR1 ENHRY and CDR2 SYGVKD come from the germline V gene. This CDR3 region has 14 residues. With 6 bases removed from V and 1 base from J, the gap between germline ends came to 10 bases. This CDR3 reads CAISQGPSNQPQHF. CDR3 coding DNA: TGTGCCATCAGCCAGGGTCCCAGCAATCAGCCCCAGCATTTT.

The rearrangement links TRBV9 to TRBJ1-2; 8 bases map to TRBD1. The germline CDR1 and CDR2 sequences are SGDLS and YYNGEE. The CDR3 totals 15 residues. J lost 3 bases, V lost 2 bases, and 6 bases had no gene match. The CDR3 sequence: CASSVDPGQDYGYTF. The CDR3 DNA follows: TGTGCCAGCAGCGTCGATCCGGGACAGGACTATGGCTACACCTTC.

This sequence joins TRBV4-2 and TRBJ1-2; 10 positions match TRBD1. The CDR3 consists of 15 residues. The germline V gene encodes CDR1 LGHNA and CDR2 YNFKEQ. After removal of 1 base from V and 4 bases from J, the junction contained 3 bases not matched to a gene. CDR3 loop: CASSQAGQGGYGYTF. Here the CDR3 DNA reads TGTGCCAGCAGCCAAGCCGGACAGGGGGGCTATGGCTACACCTTC.

This clone has just a few counts. The gene calls are TRBV3-1 (or the pseudogene TRBV3-2) and TRBJ1-6, with TRBD1 matching over 12 bases. The CDR3 length is 15 residues. The germline CDR1 and CDR2 sequences are LGHDT and YNNKEL (reference sequence). Trimming cost V 5 bases and J 10 bases; bases outside gene matches: 6. Here the CDR3 reads CASSYRDRGHSPLHF. The CDR3 coding sequence is TGTGCCAGCAGCTATCGGGACAGGGGGCACTCACCCCTCCACTTT.

The rearrangement joins TRBV7-9 to TRBJ2-3; 8 bases are a match to TRBD2. The length of the CDR3 is 17 residues. The ends lost 5 bases at V and 6 bases at J; junction bases unmatched: 16. CDR1 is SEHNR and CDR2 is FQNEAQ in the germline V gene (reference sequence). The DNA for the CDR3 is TGTGCCAGCAGCCGAGGGGTGTCTAGCGGGTCAGGGGATACGCAGTATTTT. This encodes CASSRGVSSGSGDTQYF. Together with reference TRBV7-9 and TRBJ2-3, the CDR3 gives the full variable domain: DTGVSQNPRHKITKRGQNVTFRCDPISEHNRLYWYRQTLGQGPEFLTYFQNEAQLEKSRLLSDRFSAERPKGSFSTLEIQRTEQGDSAMYLCASSRGVSSGSGDTQYFGPGTRLTVL.

V and J are TRBV5-8 and TRBJ1-2; 9 bases match TRBD1. The CDR3 runs to 16 residues. Germline V CDR1 and CDR2: SGHTS, YDEGEE. V dropped 4 bases and J dropped 2; count of bases not matched to a gene: 9. DNA of the CDR3: TGTGCCAGCAGCCCCCTGCGGGACAGGGCCAACTATGGCTACACCTTC. Translating it yields CASSPLRDRANYGYTF.

The V gene is TRBV12-3 or TRBV12-4, the J gene TRBJ2-7, with D perhaps matching TRBD1 (5 bases). The CDR3 has 11 amino acids. CDR3 loop: CASSFRQCRDV. In DNA, the CDR3 is TGTGCCAGCAGTTTTCGTCAGTGCAGGGACGTC.

The V and J genes are TRBV11-2 and TRBJ1-1; D is ambiguous. The CDR3 totals 12 residues. Trimming cost V 2 bases and J 4 bases, with 5 bases left between them. Looked up from germline, CDR1 is SGHAT and CDR2 is FQNNGV. The CDR3 nucleotides are TGTGCCAGCAGCTTAAGCTTCACTGAAGCTTTCTTT. It is translated as CASSLSFTEAFF.

The chain employs TRBV7-2 and TRBJ1-5; D might be TRBD1 (5 bases). This CDR3 region has 15 residues. V was pared by 5 bases and J by 3 bases, with 14 bases between. Germline V lookup: CDR1 SGHTA, CDR2 FQGNSA. In DNA, the CDR3 is TGTGCCAGCAGCCGGACACCTGACGCCAATCAGCCCCAGCATTTT. This translates into CASSRTPDANQPQHF.

The chain joins TRBV2 to TRBJ2-3; D perhaps matches TRBD2 (6 bases). Germline V lookup: CDR1 SNHLY, CDR2 FYNNEI. The CDR3 contains 13 residues. Trimming removed 7 bases at V and 4 bases at J, with 12 bases between. The CDR3 nucleotides read TGTGCCAGCAATATGGAGGGCGCAGATACGCAGTATTTT. Protein: CASNMEGADTQYF. Full variable domain (missing parts from reference TRBV2 and TRBJ2-3): EPEVTQTPSHQVTQMGQEVILRCVPISNHLYFYWYRQILGQKVEFLVSFYNNEISEKSEIFDDQFSVERPDGSNFTLKIRSTKLEDSAMYFCASNMEGADTQYFGPGTRLTVL.

This chain links TRBV3-1 (or the pseudogene TRBV3-2) with TRBJ1-4; 9 bases are a match to TRBD1. Germline V gene sequence: CDR1 LGHDT, CDR2 YNNKEL (reference sequence). Germline trimming cut 4 bases from V and 9 bases from J; bases unmatched to any gene: 6. The CDR3 has 14 amino acids. The CDR3 region has the DNA TGTGCCAGCAGCCCCACAGGGGGCTATCAAAAACTGTTTTTT. Translated, it gives CASSPTGGYQKLFF.

The V gene is TRBV27, the J gene TRBJ1-1; D not certain. V lost 2 bases, J lost 3 bases, and 10 bases lay in between. The CDR3 is made up of 14 amino acids. Germline V lookup: CDR1 MNHEY, CDR2 SMNVEV (reference sequence). The DNA of the CDR3 is TGTGCCAGCAGTTTAAAGGCGGCAGACACTGAAGCTTTCTTT. Translation: CASSLKAADTEAFF.

This chain connects TRBV5-8 to TRBJ2-5, with TRBD1 identical over 7 bases. The trim removed 4 bases at V and 5 bases at J, leaving 17 bases unmatched. From germline, CDR1 is SGHTS and CDR2 YDEGEE. This CDR3 is 17 amino acids long. The CDR3: CASSPTTGLPSRETQYF. Here the CDR3 DNA reads TGTGCCAGCAGCCCTACGACAGGGCTGCCGAGTAGGGAGACCCAGTACTTC.

There are a few counts of this clone. This chain uses TRBV4-1 with TRBJ1-1, with 10 bases matching TRBD1. The CDR3 runs to 15 residues. Germline V gene data show CDR1 as MGHRA and CDR2 as YSYEKL. J gave up 3 bases and V 5 bases, and 6 bases lay outside the gene matches. In DNA form, the CDR3 reads TGCGCCAGCAGCTCCCGGACAGGGGGTGACACTGAAGCTTTCTTT. This encodes CASSSRTGGDTEAFF.

This CDR3 reads CASSINRGATEAFF. The CDR3 nucleotides are TGTGCCAGTAGTATAAACAGGGGGGCCACTGAAGCTTTCTTT. The chain couples TRBV19 to TRBJ1-1; 8 nucleotides line up with TRBD1. The CDR3 consists of 14 residues. Germline V gives CDR1 LNHDA, CDR2 SQIVND (reference sequence). After removal of 2 bases from V and 4 bases from J, the junction contained 3 bases not matched to a gene.

V and J are TRBV10-2 and TRBJ1-2, with 7 bases lining up with TRBD1. CDR3 length equals 14 residues. The junction had 13 bases not matched to a gene; V was cut back by 7 bases and J by 8 bases. The germline V gene encodes CDR1 WSHSY and CDR2 SAAADI. As DNA, the CDR3 is TGCGCCAGCACTAGGGGACAGCGCGACTGGGGCTACACCTTC. Its protein is CASTRGQRDWGYTF.

The chain is built from TRBV7-9 and TRBJ1-4, with a possible D match to TRBD1 (5 bases). Deletions cut 5 bases from V and 4 bases from J, with 11 bases between. Germline V gene sequence: CDR1 SEHNR, CDR2 FQNEAQ (reference sequence). The CDR3 totals 14 residues. For the CDR3, the DNA is TGTGCCAGCAGCACGACAGTAGATAATGAAAAACTGTTTTTT. It encodes CASSTTVDNEKLFF.

This clone has only one observation. This sequence joins TRBV12-5 and TRBJ2-7; 8 bases are a match to TRBD2. The CDR3 length is 15 residues. In germline, CDR1 is LGHNT, CDR2 FRNRAP. V was clipped by 1 base and J by 4 bases; unmatched bases: 6. CDR3 sequence (DNA): TGTGCTAGTGGTTTGGGAGCGGGAGTAGCGTACGAGCAGTACTTC. Translated, it gives CASGLGAGVAYEQYF.